One sample yielded the 25 T cell receptor beta chains listed below, sequenced in a study of T cell repertoires in cytomegalovirus infection. These receptors are not linked to any known antigen. TCRdb reanalysed the reads using MiXCR and keeps one entry per CDR3 protein. The sample holds hundreds of thousands of distinct CDR3 sequences; roughly 29% are singletons and the top ten take around 18%. Sequencing was performed on cultured PBMCs, taken from culture after CMV antigen stimulation. These receptors were obtained from a human donor in good health (CMV status not recorded). Some clones in this sample may be carry-over from other donors' samples.

The chain employs TRBV7-9 and TRBJ2-1, with D maybe TRBD1 (6 bases). The CDR3 spans 15 residues. Per germline, CDR1 SEHNR and CDR2 FQNEAQ (reference sequence). V was shortened by 5 bases and J by 3 bases, with 14 bases between the two germline ends. CDR3 nucleotides: TGTGCCAGCAGCAGCAGGGGTTCCTACTACAATGAGCAGTTCTTC. Translated, it gives CASSSRGSYYNEQFF.

This clonotype showed up just a few times. The chain has TRBV4-2 and TRBJ2-2; D is possibly TRBD2 (6 bases). The CDR3 extends over 15 amino acids. V was pared by 7 bases and J by 3 bases, with 15 bases between. Germline loops: CDR1 LGHNA, CDR2 YNFKEQ. CDR3 coding DNA: TGTGCCAGCACCCCCGGTGGGGAGGACACCGGGGAGCTGTTTTTT. Its translation is CASTPGGEDTGELFF.

This clonotype was seen just once. The chain links TRBV28 to TRBJ1-1; the match to TRBD1 covers 7 bases. The germline CDR1 and CDR2 sequences are MDHEN and SYDVKM. Trimming at V came to 5 bases and at J to 5 bases, leaving 8 bases not matched to a gene. The CDR3 spans 14 residues. The CDR3 nucleotides read TGTGCCAGCAGTATGGACAGGACTGGGACTGAAGCTTTCTTT. The encoded protein is CASSMDRTGTEAFF.

The chain couples TRBV19 to TRBJ2-1, with a weak D call TRBD1 (6 bases). This CDR3 is built from 15 residues. Germline CDR1 is LNHDA and CDR2 is SQIVND (reference sequence). Trimming stripped 7 bases from V and 2 bases from J, with 15 bases between. CDR3 sequence: CASTVDQGTYNEQFF. CDR3 DNA sequence: TGTGCCAGTACCGTTGACCAGGGGACCTACAATGAGCAGTTCTTC.

The chain joins TRBV19 to TRBJ1-1; D unclear. V was cut by 8 bases and J by 11 bases, with 24 bases left in between. The germline gives CDR1 LNHDA, CDR2 SQIVND (reference sequence). The CDR3 is 14 amino acids. The CDR3 DNA reads as TGTGCCAGTGCAGATCTCCCGGGAGCGGGTACTGCTTTCTTT. It specifies CASADLPGAGTAFF.

This clonotype was observed a handful of times. The chain recombines TRBV6-1 with TRBJ2-1; the D is unclear. Trimming stripped 1 base from V and 0 bases from J, with 10 bases between. The V gene's germline CDR1 is MNHNS and CDR2 SASEGT. CDR3 length equals 16 residues. CDR3 nucleotides: TGTGCCAGCAGTGAAGTCTTGGCGGTCTCCTACAATGAGCAGTTCTTC. This translates into CASSEVLAVSYNEQFF.

The J gene is TRBJ1-5, the V gene TRBV2, with TRBD1 identical over 9 bases. Unmatched junction bases numbered 5, after V lost 2 bases and J lost 6 bases. The CDR3 sequence is 15 residues long. Per germline, CDR1 SNHLY and CDR2 FYNNEI. The CDR3 here is CASSESQGASQPQHF. In DNA form, the CDR3 reads TGTGCCAGCAGTGAATCACAGGGGGCGAGTCAGCCCCAGCATTTT. Full variable domain (remainder filled in from reference TRBV2 and TRBJ1-5): EPEVTQTPSHQVTQMGQEVILRCVPISNHLYFYWYRQILGQKVEFLVSFYNNEISEKSEIFDDQFSVERPDGSNFTLKIRSTKLEDSAMYFCASSESQGASQPQHFGDGTRLSIL.

This clonotype has more than one count but fewer than ten. The chain carries TRBV5-8 and TRBJ2-1; maybe TRBD1 (5 bases). Germline V gene data show CDR1 as SGHTS and CDR2 as YDEGEE. V was trimmed by 4 bases and J by 5 bases, leaving 16 bases between them. CDR3 length: 15 residues. CDR3 region: CASSLIPTGNNEQFF. The CDR3 DNA is TGTGCCAGCAGCCTAATCCCCACAGGTAACAATGAGCAGTTCTTC.

The CDR3 region is CASSPRGGGDEQYF. For the CDR3, the DNA is TGTGCCAGCAGCCCGAGGGGCGGGGGGGACGAGCAGTACTTC. The genes are TRBV7-2 and TRBJ2-7; 9 nucleotides match TRBD2. Germline trimming cut 5 bases from V and 5 bases from J; bases unmatched to any gene: 7. The CDR3 covers 14 residues. CDR1 is SGHTA, CDR2 FQGNSA, per germline. The full variable domain, in which reference TRBV7-2 and TRBJ2-7 provide the parts outside the CDR3, is GAGVSQSPSNKVTEKGKDVELRCDPISGHTALYWYRQSLGQGLEFLIYFQGNSAPDKSGLPSDRFSAERTGGSVSTLTIQRTQQEDSAVYLCASSPRGGGDEQYFGPGTRLTVT.

CDR3 DNA: TGTGCCAGCAGGAGTGGAGGGAACACCGGGGAGCTGTTTTTT. This gives the protein CASRSGGNTGELFF. V is TRBV7-2 and J is TRBJ2-2, with a tentative D call TRBD2 (5 bases). Trimming pared 6 bases from V and 1 base from J, leaving 9 bases between. This CDR3 has 14 residues. Per the germline V gene, CDR1 is SGHTA and CDR2 is FQGNSA.

This clonotype appeared a single time. This rearrangement joins TRBV5-1 to TRBJ1-4; the match to TRBD1 covers 8 bases. The germline V gene has CDR1 SGHRS and CDR2 YFSETQ. J gave up 6 bases and V 3 bases, and 13 bases lay outside the gene matches. The CDR3 runs 17 residues. The CDR3: CASSSKNAGTGYEKLFF. The DNA of the CDR3 is TGCGCCAGCAGCTCGAAAAATGCCGGGACAGGCTATGAAAAACTGTTTTTT.

This clonotype showed up many times. This chain joins TRBV19 and TRBJ1-1; weak D call: TRBD1 (5 bases). Trimming took off 5 bases at V and 4 bases at J, with 11 bases between the two ends. Germline V gene data show CDR1 as LNHDA and CDR2 as SQIVND (reference sequence). The CDR3 runs 13 residues. CDR3 residues: CASSVRGVTEAFF. DNA for the CDR3: TGTGCCAGTAGTGTCCGGGGCGTCACTGAAGCTTTCTTT.

This chain links TRBV19 with TRBJ1-5; D might be TRBD1 (5 bases). Per the germline V gene, CDR1 is LNHDA and CDR2 is SQIVND (reference sequence). Between the trimmed V and J ends, which lost 3 bases and 3 bases, there was a span of 9 bases. The CDR3 covers 14 residues. CDR3 residues: CASSMKGNNQPQHF. The CDR3, as DNA: TGTGCCAGTAGTATGAAGGGGAACAATCAGCCCCAGCATTTT. The full variable domain, completed using reference TRBV19 and TRBJ1-5, is DGGITQSPKYLFRKEGQNVTLSCEQNLNHDAMYWYRQDPGQGLRLIYYSQIVNDFQKGDIAEGYSVSREKKESFPLTVTSAQKNPTAFYLCASSMKGNNQPQHFGDGTRLSIL.

The chain has TRBV19 and TRBJ1-1; no clear D gene. Germline V gene sequence: CDR1 LNHDA, CDR2 SQIVND (reference sequence). The ends were cut back, 0 bases at V and 1 base at J, with 9 bases in the middle. This CDR3 has 15 amino acids. CDR3 sequence: CASSIDHTKNTEAFF. DNA for the CDR3: TGTGCCAGTAGTATAGATCACACCAAGAACACTGAAGCTTTCTTT.

This clonotype occurred many times. The gene calls are TRBV12-3 or TRBV12-4 and TRBJ2-5; 9 nucleotides line up with TRBD2. The CDR3 contains 15 residues. J gave up 6 bases and V 6 bases, and 11 bases lay outside the gene matches. The CDR3 loop is CASSPGAGGGKTQYF. In DNA form, the CDR3 reads TGTGCCAGCAGCCCTGGAGCGGGGGGCGGGAAGACCCAGTACTTC.

The chain employs TRBV27 and TRBJ1-5; the D is unclear. The V end lost 4 bases, the J end lost 8 bases, and 12 bases lay between the germline ends. CDR1 MNHEY and CDR2 SMNVEV come from the germline V gene (reference sequence). This CDR3 contains 13 residues. CDR3 DNA sequence: TGTGCCAGCAGTTGGGAGGAGGGCAAGCCCCAGCATTTT. The encoded protein is CASSWEEGKPQHF.

This clonotype was seen many times. The chain carries TRBV12-3 or TRBV12-4 and TRBJ2-6; the D is unclear. Trimming took off 1 base at V and 1 base at J, with 8 bases between the two ends. CDR3 size: 16 residues. The CDR3 region is CASSLGSGSGANVLTF. The DNA of the CDR3 is TGTGCCAGCAGTTTAGGCAGTGGGTCTGGGGCCAACGTCCTGACTTTC.

The gene calls are TRBV27 and TRBJ2-7; D may match TRBD1 or TRBD2 (6 bases each). The V gene lost 6 bases and the J gene lost 2 bases, with 17 bases spanning the gap. Germline V gene data show CDR1 as MNHEY and CDR2 as SMNVEV (reference sequence). The CDR3 covers 15 residues. CDR3 residues: CASSFSGGPPYEQYF. The CDR3 DNA is TGTGCCAGCAGCTTTAGTGGGGGGCCACCCTACGAGCAGTACTTC.

This clonotype was seen a few times. The gene calls are TRBV7-8 and TRBJ2-2, with TRBD2 matching over 7 bases. Germline lookup yields CDR1 SGHVS and CDR2 FQNEAQ. V lost 4 bases, J lost 6 bases, and 11 bases stayed unmatched. This CDR3 is built from 16 residues. CDR3: CASSSSFRGEAGELFF. The CDR3 nucleotides are TGTGCCAGCAGCTCATCTTTTCGGGGGGAGGCCGGGGAGCTGTTTTTT.

This clonotype was observed at least ten times. V and J are TRBV7-2 and TRBJ2-3, with D maybe TRBD2 (6 bases). The V gene lost 6 bases and the J gene lost 2 bases, with 15 bases spanning the gap. Germline lookup yields CDR1 SGHTA and CDR2 FQGNSA. This CDR3 spans 15 amino acids. CDR3 sequence (DNA): TGTGCCAGCAGTCAGAAGCGGGCGTACACAGATACGCAGTATTTT. Encoded protein: CASSQKRAYTDTQYF.

The CDR3 is CASAPGSYGYTF. Written as DNA, the CDR3 is TGTGCCAGCGCCCCGGGGTCCTATGGCTACACCTTC. The chain couples TRBV6-1 to TRBJ1-2; no clear D gene. This CDR3 spans 12 amino acids. V was cut by 8 bases and J by 4 bases, with 11 bases left in between. CDR1 and CDR2 (germline): MNHNS, SASEGT.

In this sample, this clonotype turned up many times. This sequence joins TRBV19 and TRBJ2-3; a possible D gene is TRBD2 (6 bases). The length of the CDR3 is 16 residues. Trimming stripped 6 bases from V and 5 bases from J, with 21 bases between. CDR1 and CDR2 from the germline V gene are LNHDA and SQIVND (reference sequence). CDR3 bases: TGTGCCAGTAGCTCCCCCTTAACGGGAGAAGGAGATACGCAGTATTTT. As protein: CASSSPLTGEGDTQYF.

This chain connects TRBV28 to TRBJ1-1; no clear D. V was trimmed by 3 bases and J by 11 bases, leaving 16 bases between them. The CDR3 extends over 13 amino acids. CDR1 and CDR2 from the germline V gene are MDHEN and SYDVKM. The CDR3 here is CASSFPNSPGAFF. The CDR3 DNA follows: TGTGCCAGCAGTTTCCCAAACTCTCCCGGGGCTTTCTTT. The full variable domain, completed using reference TRBV28 and TRBJ1-1, is DVKVTQSSRYLVKRTGEKVFLECVQDMDHENMFWYRQDPGLGLRLIYFSYDVKMKEKGDIPEGYSVSREKKERFSLILESASTNQTSMYLCASSFPNSPGAFFGQGTRLTVV.

The V call is TRBV20-1, the J call TRBJ1-6; 8 nucleotides match TRBD1. This CDR3 is built from 15 residues. V shed 4 bases and J 3 bases; nucleotides not matched to a gene: 5. Germline CDR1 reads DFQATT; CDR2 reads SNEGSKA (reference sequence). CDR3: CSATSTGVYNSPLHF. The CDR3 bases are TGCAGTGCTACCTCGACAGGGGTCTATAATTCACCCCTCCACTTT.

This clonotype came up a few times. The chain has TRBV30 and TRBJ2-5, with 12 positions matching TRBD1. Germline CDR1 is GTSNPN and CDR2 is SVGIG (reference sequence). V lost 1 base to trimming and J lost 5 bases; unmatched junction nucleotides: 5. This CDR3 region has 15 residues. The DNA for the CDR3 is TGTGCCTGGAGTGGGGACAGGGGGCTTCAGGAGACCCAGTACTTC. This translates into CAWSGDRGLQETQYF.